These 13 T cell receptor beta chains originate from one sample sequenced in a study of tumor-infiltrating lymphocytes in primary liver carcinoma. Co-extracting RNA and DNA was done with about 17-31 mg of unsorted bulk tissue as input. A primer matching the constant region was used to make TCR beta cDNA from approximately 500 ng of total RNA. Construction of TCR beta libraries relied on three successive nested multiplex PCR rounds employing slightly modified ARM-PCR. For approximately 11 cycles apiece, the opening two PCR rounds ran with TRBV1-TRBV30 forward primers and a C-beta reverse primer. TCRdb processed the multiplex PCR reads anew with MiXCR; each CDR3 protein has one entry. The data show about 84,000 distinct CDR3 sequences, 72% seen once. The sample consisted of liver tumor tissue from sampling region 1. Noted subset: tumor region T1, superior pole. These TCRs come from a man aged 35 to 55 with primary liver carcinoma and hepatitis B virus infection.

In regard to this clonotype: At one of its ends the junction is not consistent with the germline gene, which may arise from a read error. CDR3 coding DNA: TGCTCCAGCAGCCACGGGGGTTCCTACGAGCATTACTTC. It specifies CSSSHGGSYEHYF. The chain joins TRBV4-1 to TRBJ2-7; a possible D gene is TRBD2 (6 bases). Germline values: CDR1 MGHRA, CDR2 YSYEKL. The CDR3 loop spans 13 amino acids.

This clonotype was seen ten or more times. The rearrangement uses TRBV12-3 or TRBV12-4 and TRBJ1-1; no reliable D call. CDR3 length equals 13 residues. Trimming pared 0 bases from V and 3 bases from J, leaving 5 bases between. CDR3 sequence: CASSLAQYTEAFF. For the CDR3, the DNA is TGTGCCAGCAGTTTAGCACAGTACACTGAAGCTTTCTTT.

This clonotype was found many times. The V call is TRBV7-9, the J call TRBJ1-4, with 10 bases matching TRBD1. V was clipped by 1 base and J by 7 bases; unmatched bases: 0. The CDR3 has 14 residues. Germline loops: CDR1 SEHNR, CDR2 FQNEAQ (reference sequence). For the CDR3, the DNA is TGTGCCAGCAGCTTAGGGACAGGGGGTGAAAAACTGTTTTTT. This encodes CASSLGTGGEKLFF.

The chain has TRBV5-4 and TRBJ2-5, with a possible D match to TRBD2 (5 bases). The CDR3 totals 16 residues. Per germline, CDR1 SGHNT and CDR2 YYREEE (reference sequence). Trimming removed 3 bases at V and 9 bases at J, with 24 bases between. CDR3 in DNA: TGTGCCAGCAGCTCGGGATACAAGGAAGGCTCCGAGGCCCAGTACTTC. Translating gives CASSSGYKEGSEAQYF.

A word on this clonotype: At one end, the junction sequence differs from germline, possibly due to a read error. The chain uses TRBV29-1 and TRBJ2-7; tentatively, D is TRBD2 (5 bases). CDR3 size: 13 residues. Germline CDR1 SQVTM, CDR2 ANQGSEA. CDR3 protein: CSVLLTGRYGQYF. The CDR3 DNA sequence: TGCAGCGTTCTACTAACGGGGAGATACGGGCAGTACTTC.

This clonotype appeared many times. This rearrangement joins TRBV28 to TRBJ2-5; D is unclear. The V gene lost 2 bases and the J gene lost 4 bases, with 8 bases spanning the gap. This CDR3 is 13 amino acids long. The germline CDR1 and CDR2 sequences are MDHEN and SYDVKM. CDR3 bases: TGTGCCAGCAGTTTAGACCTGCGAGAGACCCAGTACTTC. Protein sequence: CASSLDLRETQYF.

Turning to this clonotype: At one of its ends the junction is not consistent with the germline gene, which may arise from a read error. CDR3 sequence (DNA): TGTGCCAGCAGCCAATATTGGGGACTAGCCGTAGAGACCCACTACTTC. This gives the protein CASSQYWGLAVETHYF. The chain carries TRBV4-2 and TRBJ2-5; 9 nucleotides line up with TRBD2. This CDR3 has 16 amino acids. Germline-derived CDR1 and CDR2 are LGHNA and YNFKEQ.

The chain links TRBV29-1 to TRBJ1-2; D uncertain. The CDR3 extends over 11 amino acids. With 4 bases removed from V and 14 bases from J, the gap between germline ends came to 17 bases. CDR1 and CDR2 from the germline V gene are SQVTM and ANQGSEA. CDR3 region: CSVVTGSRYTF. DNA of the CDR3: TGCAGCGTTGTTACGGGGAGTAGATATACCTTC.

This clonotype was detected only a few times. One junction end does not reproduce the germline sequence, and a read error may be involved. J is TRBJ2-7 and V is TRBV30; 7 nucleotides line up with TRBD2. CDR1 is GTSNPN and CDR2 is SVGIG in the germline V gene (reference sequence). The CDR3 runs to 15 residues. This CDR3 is CAWCPWAGVSYVQYF. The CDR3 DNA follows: TGTGCCTGGTGTCCATGGGCGGGAGTGTCCTACGTGCAGTACTTC.

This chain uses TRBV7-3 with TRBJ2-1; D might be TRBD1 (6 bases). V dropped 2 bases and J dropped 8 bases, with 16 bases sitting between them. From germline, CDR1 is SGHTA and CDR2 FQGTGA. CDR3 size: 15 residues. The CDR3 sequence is CASSLGGGGKYEQFF. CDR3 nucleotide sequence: TGTGCCAGCAGCTTAGGGGGTGGGGGCAAGTATGAGCAGTTCTTC.

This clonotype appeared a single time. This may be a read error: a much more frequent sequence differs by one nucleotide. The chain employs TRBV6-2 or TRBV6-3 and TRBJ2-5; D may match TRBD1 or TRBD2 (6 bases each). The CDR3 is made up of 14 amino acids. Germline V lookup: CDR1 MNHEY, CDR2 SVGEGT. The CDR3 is CASSHLGASEIQYF. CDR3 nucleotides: TGTGCCAGCAGTCACCTGGGGGCTAGCGAGATCCAGTACTTC.

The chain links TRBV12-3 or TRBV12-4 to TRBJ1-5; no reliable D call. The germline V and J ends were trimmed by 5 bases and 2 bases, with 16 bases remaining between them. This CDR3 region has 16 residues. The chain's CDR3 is CASSLWAAAGNQPQHF. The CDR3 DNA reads TGTGCCAGCAGTCTATGGGCGGCGGCGGGCAATCAGCCCCAGCATTTT.

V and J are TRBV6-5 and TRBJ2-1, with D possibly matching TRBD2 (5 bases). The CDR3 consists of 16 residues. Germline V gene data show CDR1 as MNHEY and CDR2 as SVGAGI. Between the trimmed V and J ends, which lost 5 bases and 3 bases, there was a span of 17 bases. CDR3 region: CASSPIAASGYNEQFF. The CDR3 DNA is TGTGCCAGCAGTCCTATCGCGGCAAGCGGCTACAATGAGCAGTTCTTC.